The 17 T cell receptor beta chains in this list originate from one sample, sequenced in a study of shared clonotypes between healthy human individuals. Profiled with immunoSEQ multiplex PCR; TCRdb holds only in-frame clones, not every one. The sample contains 110,000 or so clones, around 71% of which appear only once. Sequenced: memory CD8+ T cells sorted from blood. Subset indicated: CD45RO+ cells pooled with CCR7-negative TemRA cells. These receptors were obtained from a woman aged 25 to 39 in good health.

The V gene is TRBV6-6, the J gene TRBJ2-3; D might be TRBD1 (6 bases). This CDR3 has 16 residues. CDR1 MNHNY and CDR2 SVGAGI come from the germline V gene (reference sequence). The germline V and J ends were trimmed by 9 bases and 5 bases, with 24 bases remaining between them. The CDR3, as DNA: TGTGCCAGTACGACAGCACGTGGGGGCTGGGGAGATACGCAGTATTTT. Translation: CASTTARGGWGDTQYF.

The V call is TRBV4-1, the J call TRBJ1-1; D is unclear. V gave up 4 bases and J gave up 0 bases, with 9 bases separating them. Germline loops: CDR1 MGHRA, CDR2 YSYEKL. This CDR3 comprises 14 residues. In DNA form, the CDR3 reads TGCGCCAGCAGCCCGTCCCGGTTGAACACTGAAGCTTTCTTT. As protein: CASSPSRLNTEAFF.

The V call is TRBV25-1, the J call TRBJ2-3, with TRBD2 matching over 13 bases. CDR3 length: 18 residues. Germline V gives CDR1 MGHDK, CDR2 SYGVNS. The J segment lost 2 bases and the V segment lost 6 bases, leaving 11 bases of the junction unmatched. Here the CDR3 DNA reads TGTGCCAGCAGGGGGACTAGCGGGACCCTTTTTAACACAGATACGCAGTATTTT. It yields the protein CASRGTSGTLFNTDTQYF.

This clone was found once. The chain combines TRBV6-5 with TRBJ2-7; the match to TRBD2 covers 9 bases. Germline V gene data show CDR1 as MNHEY and CDR2 as SVGAGI. V trimming: 5 bases; J trimming: 3 bases; junction bases outside the gene matches: 8. This CDR3 is 15 amino acids long. The CDR3 is CASSGGAGGFYEQYF. CDR3 DNA sequence: TGTGCCAGCAGTGGCGGAGCGGGAGGTTTCTACGAGCAGTACTTC.

Many counts were recorded for this clone. V gene TRBV2 combines with J gene TRBJ1-4, with D unresolved. Between the trimmed V and J ends, which lost 6 bases and 9 bases, there was a span of 23 bases. Germline assignment: CDR1 SNHLY and CDR2 FYNNEI. The CDR3 sequence is 16 residues long. The DNA of the CDR3 is TGTGCCAGCAGCACATCAAGGGAGGGTGGACGCAAAAAACTGTTTTTT. Protein: CASSTSREGGRKKLFF.

This sequence joins TRBV28 and TRBJ1-5, with 7 bases lining up with TRBD1. CDR1 and CDR2 (germline): MDHEN, SYDVKM. V was clipped by 5 bases and J by 5 bases; unmatched bases: 6. CDR3 length equals 14 residues. CDR3 sequence reads: CASSRTGEYQPQHF. In nucleotides, the CDR3 is TGTGCCAGCAGTCGCACAGGGGAATATCAGCCCCAGCATTTT. Full variable domain (remainder filled in from reference TRBV28 and TRBJ1-5): DVKVTQSSRYLVKRTGEKVFLECVQDMDHENMFWYRQDPGLGLRLIYFSYDVKMKEKGDIPEGYSVSREKKERFSLILESASTNQTSMYLCASSRTGEYQPQHFGDGTRLSIL.

The rearrangement uses TRBV2 and TRBJ1-4; 11 bases line up with TRBD1. Germline trimming cut 1 base from V and 10 bases from J; bases unmatched to any gene: 17. From germline, CDR1 is SNHLY and CDR2 FYNNEI. CDR3 length equals 19 residues. CDR3 sequence: CASSEGFDGGQGAYAKLFF. Here the CDR3 DNA reads TGTGCCAGCAGTGAAGGATTCGACGGCGGACAGGGGGCGTACGCAAAACTGTTTTTT.

V is TRBV10-2 and J is TRBJ2-1; 11 positions agree with TRBD2. Germline CDR1 is WSHSY and CDR2 is SAAADI. The CDR3 runs to 14 residues. V was clipped by 6 bases and J by 7 bases; unmatched bases: 5. The CDR3 nucleotides are TGCGCCAGCAGGCCTAGCGGGAGGAGGAATGAGCAGTTCTTC. As protein: CASRPSGRRNEQFF.

The gene calls are TRBV5-1 and TRBJ2-6; the D gene is possibly TRBD1 (5 bases). CDR1 and CDR2 (germline): SGHRS, YFSETQ. The V end was cut by 1 base, the J end by 3 bases, with 8 bases between. The CDR3 has 15 residues. The CDR3 loop is CASSLQGNGANVLTF. For the CDR3, the DNA is TGCGCCAGCAGCTTGCAGGGTAATGGGGCCAACGTCCTGACTTTC. The full variable domain, rest sourced from reference TRBV5-1 and TRBJ2-6, is KAGVTQTPRYLIKTRGQQVTLSCSPISGHRSVSWYQQTPGQGLQFLFEYFSETQRNKGNFPGRFSGRQFSNSRSEMNVSTLELGDSALYLCASSLQGNGANVLTFGAGSRLTVL.

The J gene is TRBJ2-1, the V gene TRBV5-1; maybe TRBD2 (6 bases). V was pared by 2 bases and J by 3 bases, with 12 bases between. CDR1 is SGHRS and CDR2 is YFSETQ in the germline V gene. CDR3 length: 15 amino acids. CDR3 residues: CASSFRDLDYNEQFF. As DNA, the CDR3 is TGCGCCAGCAGCTTCCGGGACTTGGACTACAATGAGCAGTTCTTC. The entire variable domain, with the rest obtained from reference TRBV5-1 and TRBJ2-1, is as follows: KAGVTQTPRYLIKTRGQQVTLSCSPISGHRSVSWYQQTPGQGLQFLFEYFSETQRNKGNFPGRFSGRQFSNSRSEMNVSTLELGDSALYLCASSFRDLDYNEQFFGPGTRLTVL.

This clone was observed many times. The chain combines TRBV19 with TRBJ2-5; D is ambiguous. The germline V and J ends were trimmed by 1 base and 5 bases, with 20 bases remaining between them. The CDR3 totals 17 residues. Germline CDR1 reads LNHDA; CDR2 reads SQIVND (reference sequence). As DNA, the CDR3 is TGTGCCAGTAGTATAGGGGCCGGCTTAGAGTCTGCGGAGACCCAGTACTTC. This gives the protein CASSIGAGLESAETQYF.

This clone is deemed medium-sized (0.01 to 0.1%). The chain couples TRBV4-2 to TRBJ2-7; TRBD2 matches at 7 bases. The J segment lost 2 bases and the V segment lost 0 bases, leaving 7 bases of the junction unmatched. This CDR3 has 16 amino acids. Per germline, CDR1 LGHNA and CDR2 YNFKEQ. DNA for the CDR3: TGTGCCAGCAGCCAAGAAGGGGCGGGAGATCCCTACGAGCAGTACTTC. Translating it yields CASSQEGAGDPYEQYF.

Worth noting for this clone: A read error is the likely source, as a far larger clone sits one nucleotide away. The chain uses TRBV7-2 and TRBJ2-5; D remains ambiguous. In germline, CDR1 is SGHTA, CDR2 FQGNSA. V was pared by 4 bases and J by 5 bases, with 14 bases between. The CDR3 runs to 14 residues. Written as DNA, the CDR3 is TGTGCCAGCAGCTCCAGAAACGGCCTGGAGACCCAGTACTTC. Translation: CASSSRNGLETQYF.

This chain uses TRBV6-4 with TRBJ2-2; weak D call: TRBD2 (5 bases). Germline CDR1 MRHNA, CDR2 SNTAGT. CDR3 length equals 15 residues. The ends were cut back, 2 bases at V and 5 bases at J, with 12 bases in the middle. The CDR3 DNA reads as TGTGCCAGCAGTGACGGAGCGGCAAAGACCGGGGAGCTGTTTTTT. Translated: CASSDGAAKTGELFF.

This clone was counted a few times. This sequence joins TRBV5-4 and TRBJ1-1; D perhaps matches TRBD1 (6 bases). The V end lost 2 bases, the J end lost 0 bases, and 11 bases lay between the germline ends. The CDR3 covers 15 residues. Germline-derived CDR1 and CDR2 are SGHNT and YYREEE (reference sequence). The CDR3 is CASSFSGQLNTEAFF. In DNA form, the CDR3 reads TGTGCCAGCAGCTTCTCCGGACAGCTGAACACTGAAGCTTTCTTT.

This chain connects TRBV6-6 to TRBJ1-3; 7 bases match TRBD1. Germline CDR1 MNHNY, CDR2 SVGAGI (reference sequence). V trimming: 6 bases; J trimming: 3 bases; junction bases outside the gene matches: 2. This CDR3 spans 13 amino acids. The CDR3 protein is CASSDRVGNTIYF. DNA for the CDR3: TGTGCCAGCAGCGACAGGGTTGGAAACACCATATATTTT.

This clone was detected ten times or more. V usage is TRBV6-4 and J usage is TRBJ2-6; D uncertain. V shed 3 bases and J shed 1 base, with 13 bases lying between them. Germline-derived CDR1 and CDR2 are MRHNA and SNTAGT. The CDR3 covers 17 residues. In DNA, the CDR3 is TGTGCCAGCAGTGAGGCAGGCTTGGGGTCTGGGGCCAACGTCCTGACTTTC. Translation: CASSEAGLGSGANVLTF.